Listed below are T cell receptor beta chains from one sample, sequenced in a study of control samples from healthy donors and cancer patients. The protocol was immunoSEQ multiplex PCR, while the TCRdb copy is restricted to in-frame clones and leaves out a portion. The sample lists 350,000 to 450,000 clones, more than 80% occurring once. The sample consisted of PBMCs. The source is a man aged 35 to 55 with head and neck cancer. Each CDR3 is given with its conserved first and last residue. The D gene is left open where the match is weak. Clone size, where shown, is once, few, many, or a class for clones that have expanded.

j_call v_call d_call clone_size cdr3_aa cdr3_nt
TRBJ1-3 TRBV11-3 . . CASSSGQPSGNTIYF TGTGCCAGCAGCTCTGGACAGCCCTCTGGAAACACCATATATTTT
TRBJ2-2 TRBV10-3 TRBD2 . CAISERTSGGGAGELFF TGTGCCATCAGTGAGAGGACTAGCGGAGGAGGGGCCGGGGAGCTGTTTTTT
TRBJ2-7 TRBV27 . . CASSLSRKYEQYF TGTGCCAGCAGTTTAAGCAGGAAATACGAGCAGTACTTC
TRBJ2-7 TRBV6-1 TRBD2 . CASSEYGEGIRYEQYF TGTGCCAGCAGTGAATACGGGGAGGGTATTCGATACGAGCAGTACTTC
TRBJ2-3 TRBV10-3 . . CAISEGEMAIDTQYF TGTGCCATCAGTGAGGGGGAAATGGCAATAGATACGCAGTATTTT
TRBJ2-2 TRBV19 TRBD1 once CASDDRVDNTGELFF TGTGCCAGTGACGACAGGGTCGATAACACCGGGGAGCTGTTTTTT
TRBJ2-7 TRBV3-1/TRBV3-2 TRBD2 . CASSTTSGSYEQYF TGTGCCAGCAGCACTACTAGCGGGAGTTACGAGCAGTACTTC
TRBJ1-1 TRBV16 . . CASGPGEAFF TGTGCCAGCGGCCCAGGTGAAGCTTTCTTT
TRBJ2-2 TRBV7-8 TRBD2 . CASSPLAGGPRTGELFF TGTGCCAGCAGCCCTCTAGCGGGAGGGCCGCGAACCGGGGAGCTGTTTTTT
TRBJ2-5 TRBV7-2 TRBD1 . CASSLAQGNAETQYF TGTGCCAGCAGCTTAGCACAGGGGAACGCAGAGACCCAGTACTTC